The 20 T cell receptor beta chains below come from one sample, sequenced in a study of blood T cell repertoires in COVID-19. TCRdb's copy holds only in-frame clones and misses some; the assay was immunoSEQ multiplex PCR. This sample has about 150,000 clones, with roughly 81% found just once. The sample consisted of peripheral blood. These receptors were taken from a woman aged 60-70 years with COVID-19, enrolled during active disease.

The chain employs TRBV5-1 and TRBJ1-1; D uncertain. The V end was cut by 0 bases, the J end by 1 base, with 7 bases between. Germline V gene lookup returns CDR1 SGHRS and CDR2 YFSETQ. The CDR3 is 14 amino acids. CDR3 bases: TGCGCCAGCAGCTTGGCGCAGGCGAACACTGAAGCTTTCTTT. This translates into CASSLAQANTEAFF. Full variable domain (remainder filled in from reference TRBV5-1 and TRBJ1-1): KAGVTQTPRYLIKTRGQQVTLSCSPISGHRSVSWYQQTPGQGLQFLFEYFSETQRNKGNFPGRFSGRQFSNSRSEMNVSTLELGDSALYLCASSLAQANTEAFFGQGTRLTVV.

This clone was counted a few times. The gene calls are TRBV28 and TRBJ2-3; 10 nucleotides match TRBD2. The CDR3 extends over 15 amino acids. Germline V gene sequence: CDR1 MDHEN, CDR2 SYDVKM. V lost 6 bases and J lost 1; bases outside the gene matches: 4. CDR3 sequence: CASRVLAGGTDTQYF. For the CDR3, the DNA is TGTGCCAGCAGGGTTCTAGCGGGAGGCACAGATACGCAGTATTTT.

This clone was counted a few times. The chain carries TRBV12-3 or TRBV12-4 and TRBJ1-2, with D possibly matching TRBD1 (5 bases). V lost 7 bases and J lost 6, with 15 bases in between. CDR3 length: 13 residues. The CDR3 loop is CASTSDTPHGYTF. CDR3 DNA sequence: TGTGCCAGCACCTCGGACACCCCTCATGGCTACACCTTC.

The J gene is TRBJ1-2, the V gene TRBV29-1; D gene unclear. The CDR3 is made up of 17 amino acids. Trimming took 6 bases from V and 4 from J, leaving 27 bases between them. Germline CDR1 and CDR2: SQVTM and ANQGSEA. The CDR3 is CSVAIPRTFQDGYGYTF. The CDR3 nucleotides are TGCAGCGTCGCGATTCCCCGGACTTTCCAGGACGGCTATGGCTACACCTTC.

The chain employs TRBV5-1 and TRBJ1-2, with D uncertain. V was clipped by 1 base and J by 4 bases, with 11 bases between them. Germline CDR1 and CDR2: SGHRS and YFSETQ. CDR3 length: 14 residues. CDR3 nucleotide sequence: TGCGCCAGCAGCTTGTCTCCGGGAGTCTATGGCTACACCTTC. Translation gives CASSLSPGVYGYTF.

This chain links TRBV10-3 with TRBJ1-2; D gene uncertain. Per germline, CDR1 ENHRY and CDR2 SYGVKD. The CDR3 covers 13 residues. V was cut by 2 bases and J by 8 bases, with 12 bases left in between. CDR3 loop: CAISETALEGYTF. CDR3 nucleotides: TGTGCCATCAGTGAGACCGCCCTAGAGGGCTACACCTTC.

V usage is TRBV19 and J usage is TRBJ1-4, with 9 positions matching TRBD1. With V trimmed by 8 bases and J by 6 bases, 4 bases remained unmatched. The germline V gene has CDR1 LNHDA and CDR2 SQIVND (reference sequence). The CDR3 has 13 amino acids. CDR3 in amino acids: CASHTGGYEKLFF. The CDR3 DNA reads TGTGCCAGTCATACAGGGGGCTATGAAAAACTGTTTTTT.

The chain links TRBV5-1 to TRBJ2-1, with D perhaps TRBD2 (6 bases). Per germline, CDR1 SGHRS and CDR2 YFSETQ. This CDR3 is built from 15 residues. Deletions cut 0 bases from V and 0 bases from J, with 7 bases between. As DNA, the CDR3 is TGCGCCAGCAGCTTGGCCGGGAGCTCCTACAATGAGCAGTTCTTC. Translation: CASSLAGSSYNEQFF. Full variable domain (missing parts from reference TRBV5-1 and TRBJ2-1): KAGVTQTPRYLIKTRGQQVTLSCSPISGHRSVSWYQQTPGQGLQFLFEYFSETQRNKGNFPGRFSGRQFSNSRSEMNVSTLELGDSALYLCASSLAGSSYNEQFFGPGTRLTVL.

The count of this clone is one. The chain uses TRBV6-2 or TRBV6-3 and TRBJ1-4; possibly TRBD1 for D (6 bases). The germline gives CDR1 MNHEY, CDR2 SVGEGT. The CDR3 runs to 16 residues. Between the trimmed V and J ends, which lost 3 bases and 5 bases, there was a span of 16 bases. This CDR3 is CASSYPPGQINEKLFF. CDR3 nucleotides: TGTGCCAGCAGTTATCCACCGGGACAAATCAATGAAAAACTGTTTTTT.

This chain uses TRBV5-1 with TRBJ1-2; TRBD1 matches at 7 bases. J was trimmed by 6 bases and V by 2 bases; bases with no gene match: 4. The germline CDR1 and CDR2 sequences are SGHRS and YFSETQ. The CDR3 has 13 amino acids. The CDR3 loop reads CASSFQGGHGYTF. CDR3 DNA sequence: TGCGCCAGCAGCTTTCAAGGGGGCCATGGCTACACCTTC.

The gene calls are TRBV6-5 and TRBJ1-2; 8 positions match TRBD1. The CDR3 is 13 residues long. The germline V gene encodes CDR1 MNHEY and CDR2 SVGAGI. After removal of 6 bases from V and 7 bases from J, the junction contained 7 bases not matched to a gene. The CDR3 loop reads CASRYDRGGGYTF. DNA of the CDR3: TGTGCCAGCAGATACGACAGGGGCGGTGGCTACACCTTC.

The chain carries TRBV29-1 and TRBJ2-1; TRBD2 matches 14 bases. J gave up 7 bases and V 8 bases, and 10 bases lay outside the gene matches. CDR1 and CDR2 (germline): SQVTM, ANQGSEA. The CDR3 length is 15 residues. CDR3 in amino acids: CSLRTSGGWWNEQFF. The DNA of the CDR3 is TGCAGCCTTAGGACTAGCGGGGGGTGGTGGAATGAGCAGTTCTTC.

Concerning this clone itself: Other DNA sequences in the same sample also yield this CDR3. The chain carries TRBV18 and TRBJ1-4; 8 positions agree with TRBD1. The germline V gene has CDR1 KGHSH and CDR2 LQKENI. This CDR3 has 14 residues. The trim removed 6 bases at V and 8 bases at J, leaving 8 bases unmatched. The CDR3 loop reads CASSPGQGGEKLFF. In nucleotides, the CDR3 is TGTGCCAGCTCCCCCGGACAGGGTGGAGAAAAACTGTTTTTT.

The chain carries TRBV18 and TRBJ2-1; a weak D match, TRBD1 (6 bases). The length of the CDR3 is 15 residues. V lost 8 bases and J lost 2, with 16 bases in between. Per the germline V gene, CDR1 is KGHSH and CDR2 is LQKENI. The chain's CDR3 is CASLEGRGTYNEQFF. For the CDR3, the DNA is TGTGCCAGCCTAGAGGGCAGGGGAACCTACAATGAGCAGTTCTTC.

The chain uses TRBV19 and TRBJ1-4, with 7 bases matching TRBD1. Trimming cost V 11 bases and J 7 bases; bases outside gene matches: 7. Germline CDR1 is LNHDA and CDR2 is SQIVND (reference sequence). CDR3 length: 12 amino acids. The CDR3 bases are TGTGCCTGCAGGGGGGCAAGTGAAAAACTGTTTTTT. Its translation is CACRGASEKLFF.

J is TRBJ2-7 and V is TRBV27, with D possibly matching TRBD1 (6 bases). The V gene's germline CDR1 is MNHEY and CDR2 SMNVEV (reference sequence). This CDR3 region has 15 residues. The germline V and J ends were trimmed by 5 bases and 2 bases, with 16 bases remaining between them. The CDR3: CASSPGSGDPYEQYV. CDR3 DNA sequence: TGTGCCAGCAGTCCCGGGTCAGGGGACCCCTACGAGCAGTACGTC.

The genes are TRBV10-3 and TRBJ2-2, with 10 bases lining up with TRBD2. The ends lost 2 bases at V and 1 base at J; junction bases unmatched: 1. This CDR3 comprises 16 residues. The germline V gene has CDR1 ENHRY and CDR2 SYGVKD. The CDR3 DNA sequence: TGTGCCATCAGTGAGGCTAGCGGGGGGAACACCGGGGAGCTGTTTTTT. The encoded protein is CAISEASGGNTGELFF.

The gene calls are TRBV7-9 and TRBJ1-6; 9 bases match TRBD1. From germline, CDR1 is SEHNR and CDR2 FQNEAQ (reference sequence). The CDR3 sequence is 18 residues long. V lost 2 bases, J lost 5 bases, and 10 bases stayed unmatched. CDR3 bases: TGTGCCAGCAGCTTAAGACAGGGGGTTACCTCAGATAATTCACCCCTCCACTTT. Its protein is CASSLRQGVTSDNSPLHF.

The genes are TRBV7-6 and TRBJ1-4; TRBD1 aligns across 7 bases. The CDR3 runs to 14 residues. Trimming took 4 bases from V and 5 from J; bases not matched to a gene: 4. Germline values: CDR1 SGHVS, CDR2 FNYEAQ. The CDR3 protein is CASSSGTVNEKLFF. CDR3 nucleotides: TGTGCCAGCAGCTCCGGGACAGTGAATGAAAAACTGTTTTTT.

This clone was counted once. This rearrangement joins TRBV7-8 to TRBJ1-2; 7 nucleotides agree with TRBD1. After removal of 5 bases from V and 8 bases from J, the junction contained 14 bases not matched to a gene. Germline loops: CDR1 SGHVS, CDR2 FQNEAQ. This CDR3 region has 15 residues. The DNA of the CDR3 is TGTGCCAGCAGCCCCAGACAGGGCGTTGCTGAGGGCTACACCTTC. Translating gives CASSPRQGVAEGYTF.